This T cell receptor (beta chain) was obtained from a study of long-term antiretroviral therapy in people with HIV. Across the study: Some samples came about a decade before the 2015 immediate-ART recommendation, and these were the earliest. Points from the study as a whole: An increase in diversity followed ART, yet levels stayed below transplant donor controls. Dominance of pre-ART expanded clones persisted, fluctuating and often declining after ART.

V gave up 6 bases and J gave up 6 bases; unmatched junction bases: 7. The CDR3 spans 15 residues. Germline V gene data show CDR1 as MNHNY and CDR2 as SVGAGI (reference sequence). A word on this clone: Its antigen is not known.

Running of the v3.0 immunoSEQ assay took place at survey level. The protocol was immunoSEQ multiplex PCR, while the TCRdb copy is restricted to in-frame clones and leaves out a portion. The sample includes fewer than 35,000 clones, 97% of them seen just once. At least one PBMC sample before ART and at least two after were required. Sequences were derived from unsorted PBMCs, sampled 6.9 years after starting antiretroviral therapy. The clonotype originates from a man aged 25 to 40 with HIV. The V call is TRBV6-6, the J call TRBJ1-6; 8 bases are shared with TRBD1. The CDR3 here is CASRTDGQGNSPLHF. The CDR3 DNA follows: TGTGCCAGCAGGACGGACGGACAGGGTAATTCACCCCTCCACTTT.